A single sample gave rise to the 21 T cell receptor beta chains below, sequenced in a study of shared clonotypes between healthy human individuals. Clones were sequenced by immunoSEQ multiplex PCR, and TCRdb holds only the in-frame ones, with some missing. Of around 1,000,000 clones in the sample, roughly 80% were seen once. The sample comprised memory CD4+ T cells from PBMCs. Sample subset: CD45RA-negative fraction. The receptors here all came from a man aged 18 to 30 in good health. Some clones in this sample may be carry-over from other donors' samples.

The sample holds a few counts of this clone. CDR3 coding DNA: TGTGCCAGCAGCCCAGGTTTCTCTGGAAACACCATATATTTT. Translation: CASSPGFSGNTIYF. This rearrangement joins TRBV27 to TRBJ1-3; D is undetermined. The V end was cut by 6 bases, the J end by 0 bases, with 9 bases between. The CDR3 extends over 14 amino acids. Germline-derived CDR1 and CDR2 are MNHEY and SMNVEV (reference sequence).

This clone came up once. The gene calls are TRBV28 and TRBJ1-4; TRBD1 might be the D (5 bases). Germline V gene lookup returns CDR1 MDHEN and CDR2 SYDVKM. This CDR3 is 14 amino acids long. Trimming pared 6 bases from V and 8 bases from J, leaving 16 bases between. The CDR3 spells CASRPGTRREKLFF. CDR3 DNA sequence: TGTGCCAGCAGGCCCGGGACCCGGCGGGAAAAACTGTTTTTT.

Only one count was recorded for this clone. The chain couples TRBV2 to TRBJ2-3, with unresolved D. The germline CDR1 and CDR2 sequences are SNHLY and FYNNEI. The CDR3 has 11 residues. Trimming took off 6 bases at V and 6 bases at J, with 7 bases between the two ends. CDR3 coding DNA: TGTGCCAGCAGCCTGGACGATACGCAGTATTTT. This translates into CASSLDDTQYF.

The genes are TRBV19 and TRBJ2-5, with a tentative D call TRBD2 (7 bases). Trimming cost V 6 bases and J 2 bases, with 13 bases left between them. Germline loops: CDR1 LNHDA, CDR2 SQIVND (reference sequence). The CDR3 spans 14 residues. Here the CDR3 reads CASSKGGPQETQYF. The DNA of the CDR3 is TGTGCCAGTAGCAAGGGGGGGCCACAAGAGACCCAGTACTTC.

The rearrangement joins TRBV10-1 to TRBJ2-5; D is perhaps TRBD1 (6 bases). This CDR3 has 15 residues. In germline, CDR1 is WNHNN, CDR2 SYGVQD (reference sequence). The ends were cut back, 0 bases at V and 5 bases at J, with 13 bases in the middle. The CDR3 DNA reads TGCGCCAGCAGTGAGTCGAAGGGGGTAATGGAGACCCAGTACTTC. It translates to CASSESKGVMETQYF.

The J gene is TRBJ1-1, the V gene TRBV11-1; 9 nucleotides agree with TRBD1. V lost 1 base and J lost 4; bases outside the gene matches: 4. Germline V CDR1 and CDR2: SGHAT, FQDESV (reference sequence). This CDR3 has 15 residues. This CDR3 reads CASSLEGQGTTEAFF. CDR3 in DNA: TGTGCCAGCAGCTTAGAGGGACAGGGCACCACTGAAGCTTTCTTT.

J is TRBJ1-5 and V is TRBV19; TRBD1 might be the D (5 bases). V lost 5 bases and J 3 bases, leaving 32 bases between the germline ends. Per the germline V gene, CDR1 is LNHDA and CDR2 is SQIVND (reference sequence). The CDR3 totals 21 residues. In nucleotides, the CDR3 is TGTGCCAGTAGTGCTCATCAATCCTACACTTGGGGGGACCACTACAATCAGCCCCAGCATTTT. It codes for CASSAHQSYTWGDHYNQPQHF.

The chain links TRBV7-2 to TRBJ2-1; 8 bases match TRBD2. CDR1 SGHTA and CDR2 FQGNSA come from the germline V gene. This CDR3 is built from 14 residues. The junction had 7 bases not matched to a gene; V was cut back by 3 bases and J by 9 bases. The CDR3 region has the DNA TGTGCCAGCAGCTTGGAGCGGACTAGCAGTGAGCAGTTCTTC. It codes for CASSLERTSSEQFF.

CDR3 in DNA: TGCAGCGTGACCCCCGGGAGTCCCTACGAGCAGTACTTC. Protein: CSVTPGSPYEQYF. This rearrangement joins TRBV29-1 to TRBJ2-5, with TRBD2 as a possible D gene (6 bases). The J call is in doubt because the DNA end fits TRBJ2-7 better. The CDR3 spans 13 residues. Germline-derived CDR1 and CDR2 are SQVTM and ANQGSEA.

The chain uses TRBV28 and TRBJ1-1; perhaps TRBD1 as D (5 bases). The germline V and J ends were trimmed by 7 bases and 1 base, with 13 bases remaining between them. The CDR3 loop spans 14 amino acids. Germline V gene data show CDR1 as MDHEN and CDR2 as SYDVKM. CDR3 nucleotides: TGTGCCAGCACCTCCCCCGGGGGGAACACTGAAGCTTTCTTT. This translates into CASTSPGGNTEAFF.

V is TRBV13 and J is TRBJ1-5, with a weak D call TRBD1 (5 bases). V lost 5 bases, J lost 5 bases, and 13 bases lay in between. Germline loops: CDR1 PRHDT, CDR2 FYEKMQ (reference sequence). The CDR3 extends over 14 amino acids. In nucleotides, the CDR3 is TGTGCCAGCAGCCGGGGGGGAAAGGATCAGCCCCAGCATTTT. Protein product: CASSRGGKDQPQHF.

This clone came up a few times. V gene TRBV28 combines with J gene TRBJ2-7; 9 nucleotides align to TRBD2. This CDR3 has 14 amino acids. V gave up 6 bases and J gave up 3 bases; unmatched junction bases: 6. CDR1 and CDR2 (germline): MDHEN, SYDVKM. The CDR3 sequence is CASRGSGRLYEQYF. In DNA, the CDR3 is TGTGCCAGCAGAGGCAGCGGGAGGCTCTACGAGCAGTACTTC.

On this clone itself: The sample holds other DNA sequences that translate to the same CDR3. The V and J genes are TRBV10-3 and TRBJ2-2, with a weak D call TRBD2 (5 bases). Germline CDR1 reads ENHRY; CDR2 reads SYGVKD. V gave up 9 bases and J gave up 0 bases, with 11 bases separating them. The CDR3 extends over 14 amino acids. CDR3 DNA sequence: TGTGCCATTCGCGGAGGCACGAACACCGGGGAGCTGTTTTTT. Its protein product is CAIRGGTNTGELFF.

The chain combines TRBV7-3 with TRBJ1-2, with TRBD1 matching 10 bases. The V gene end was trimmed by 6 bases and the J gene end by 3 bases; junction bases not matched to a gene: 10. CDR3 size: 16 residues. Germline-derived CDR1 and CDR2 are SGHTA and FQGTGA. The CDR3 region has the DNA TGTGCCAGCAGTATGAGACAGGGGGCGCTGGACTATGGCTACACCTTC. Its translation: CASSMRQGALDYGYTF.

This clone was recorded at least ten times. The chain has TRBV18 and TRBJ1-1; 9 positions match TRBD1. The J segment lost 1 base and the V segment lost 7 bases, leaving 1 base of the junction unmatched. The CDR3 length is 13 residues. Germline assignment: CDR1 KGHSH and CDR2 LQKENI. CDR3 amino acids: CASLQGANTEAFF. The CDR3 DNA reads TGTGCCAGCTTACAGGGGGCGAACACTGAAGCTTTCTTT.

At least ten counts were recorded for this clone. V usage is TRBV30 and J usage is TRBJ1-1; tentatively, D is TRBD1 (5 bases). V lost 7 bases and J 3 bases, leaving 15 bases between the germline ends. Germline V lookup: CDR1 GTSNPN, CDR2 SVGIG (reference sequence). This CDR3 comprises 13 residues. The CDR3 sequence: CASSRLGDTEAFF. Written as DNA, the CDR3 is TGTGCCTCGTCTCGCCTGGGGGACACTGAAGCTTTCTTT.

V and J are TRBV2 and TRBJ1-1; a weak D match, TRBD1 (5 bases). The CDR3 has 13 residues. The germline gives CDR1 SNHLY, CDR2 FYNNEI. V was pared by 6 bases and J by 4 bases, with 12 bases between. The CDR3: CASSGEQVTEAFF. The CDR3 nucleotides are TGTGCCAGCAGCGGCGAACAGGTCACTGAAGCTTTCTTT.

V gene TRBV19 combines with J gene TRBJ2-2; 10 nucleotides agree with TRBD2. Germline V lookup: CDR1 LNHDA, CDR2 SQIVND (reference sequence). This CDR3 has 16 amino acids. Trimming cost V 3 bases and J 4 bases; bases outside gene matches: 5. CDR3 amino acids: CASSIRAGGFTGELFF. For the CDR3, the DNA is TGTGCCAGTAGTATTCGAGCGGGAGGGTTCACCGGGGAGCTGTTTTTT.

The CDR3 protein is CASSIAGGPTDTQYF. The CDR3 region has the DNA TGTGCCAGCAGTATAGCGGGAGGGCCTACAGATACGCAGTATTTT. The chain recombines TRBV2 with TRBJ2-3, with TRBD2 identical over 11 bases. Trimming cost V 5 bases and J 3 bases; bases outside gene matches: 4. The CDR3 is 15 amino acids. Germline V gene sequence: CDR1 SNHLY, CDR2 FYNNEI.

With respect to this clone: This specimen includes other DNA sequences encoding the same CDR3. The CDR3 DNA follows: TGTGCCAGCAGCCACGGGCTAGCGGGGTCCACAGATACGCAGTATTTT. Amino acids: CASSHGLAGSTDTQYF. The rearrangement joins TRBV5-4 to TRBJ2-3, with 9 bases lining up with TRBD2. Germline CDR1 reads SGHNT; CDR2 reads YYREEE (reference sequence). V was pared by 4 bases and J by 2 bases, with 8 bases of the junction left unmatched. The CDR3 is 16 amino acids.

This chain joins TRBV2 and TRBJ2-7; D gene unclear. The CDR3 runs 13 residues. The germline V gene encodes CDR1 SNHLY and CDR2 FYNNEI. The ends were cut back, 4 bases at V and 6 bases at J, with 13 bases in the middle. CDR3 sequence reads: CASSGGPSPEQYF. CDR3 nucleotide sequence: TGTGCCAGCAGTGGCGGTCCTTCCCCCGAGCAGTACTTC. Using reference TRBV2 and TRBJ2-7 for the parts outside the CDR3, the full variable domain is EPEVTQTPSHQVTQMGQEVILRCVPISNHLYFYWYRQILGQKVEFLVSFYNNEISEKSEIFDDQFSVERPDGSNFTLKIRSTKLEDSAMYFCASSGGPSPEQYFGPGTRLTVT.